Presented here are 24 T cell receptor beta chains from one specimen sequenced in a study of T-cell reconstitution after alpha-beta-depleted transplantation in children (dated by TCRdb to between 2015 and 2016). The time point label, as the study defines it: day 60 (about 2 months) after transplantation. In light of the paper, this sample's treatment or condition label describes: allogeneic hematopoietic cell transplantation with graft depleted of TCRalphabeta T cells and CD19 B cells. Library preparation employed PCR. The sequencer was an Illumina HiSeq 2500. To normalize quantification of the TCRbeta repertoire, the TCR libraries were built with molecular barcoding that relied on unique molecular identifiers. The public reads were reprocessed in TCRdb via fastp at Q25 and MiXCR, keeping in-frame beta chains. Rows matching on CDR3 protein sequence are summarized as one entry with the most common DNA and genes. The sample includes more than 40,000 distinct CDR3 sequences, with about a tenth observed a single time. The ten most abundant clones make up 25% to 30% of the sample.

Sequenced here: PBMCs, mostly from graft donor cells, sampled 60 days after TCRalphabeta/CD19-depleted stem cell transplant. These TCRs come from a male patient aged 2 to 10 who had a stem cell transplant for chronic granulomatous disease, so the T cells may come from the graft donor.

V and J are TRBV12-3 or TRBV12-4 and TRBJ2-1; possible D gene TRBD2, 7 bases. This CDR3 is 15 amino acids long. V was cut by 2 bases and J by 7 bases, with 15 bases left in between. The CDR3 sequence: CASSLLVGGGNEQFF. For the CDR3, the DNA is TGTGCCAGCAGTTTATTGGTGGGAGGGGGAAATGAGCAGTTCTTC.

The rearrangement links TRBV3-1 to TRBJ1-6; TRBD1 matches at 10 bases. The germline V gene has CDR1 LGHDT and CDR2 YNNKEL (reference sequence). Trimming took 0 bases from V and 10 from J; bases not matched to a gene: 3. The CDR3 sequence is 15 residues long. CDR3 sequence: CASSQDGQGGSPLHF. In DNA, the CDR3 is TGTGCCAGCAGCCAAGACGGACAGGGGGGCTCACCCCTCCACTTT.

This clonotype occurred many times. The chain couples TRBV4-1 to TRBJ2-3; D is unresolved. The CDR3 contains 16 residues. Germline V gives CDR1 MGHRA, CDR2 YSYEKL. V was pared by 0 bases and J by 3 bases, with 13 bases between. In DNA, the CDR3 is TGCGCCAGCAGCCAAGAACGGCTAGAGGTGACAGATACGCAGTATTTT. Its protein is CASSQERLEVTDTQYF.

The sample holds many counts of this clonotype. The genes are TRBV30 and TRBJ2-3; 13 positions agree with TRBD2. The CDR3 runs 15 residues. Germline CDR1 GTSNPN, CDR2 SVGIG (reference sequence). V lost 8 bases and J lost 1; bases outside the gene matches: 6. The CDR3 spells CARTSGRARTDTQYF. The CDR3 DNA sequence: TGTGCCCGAACTAGCGGGAGGGCTCGCACAGATACGCAGTATTTT.

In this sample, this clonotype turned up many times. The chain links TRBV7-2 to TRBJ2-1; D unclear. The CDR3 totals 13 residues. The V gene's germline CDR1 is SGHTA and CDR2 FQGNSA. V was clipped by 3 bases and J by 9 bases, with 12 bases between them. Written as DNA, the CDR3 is TGTGCCAGCAGCTTCACTGCGGCCGGTGAGCAGTTCTTC. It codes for CASSFTAAGEQFF.

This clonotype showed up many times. CDR3 nucleotide sequence: TGTGCCACCACGACGGAGACTTACGAGCAGTACTTC. Encoded protein: CATTTETYEQYF. The chain has TRBV24-1 and TRBJ2-7; unclear D gene. CDR1 is KGHDR, CDR2 SFDVKD, per germline. V lost 8 bases, J lost 4 bases, and 11 bases lay in between. This CDR3 is built from 12 residues.

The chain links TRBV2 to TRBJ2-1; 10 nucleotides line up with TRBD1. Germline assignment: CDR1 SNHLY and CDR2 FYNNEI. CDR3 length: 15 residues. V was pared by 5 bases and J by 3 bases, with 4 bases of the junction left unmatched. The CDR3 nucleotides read TGTGCCAGCAGTCCGAGGGACAGGGGCTACAATGAGCAGTTCTTC. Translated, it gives CASSPRDRGYNEQFF.

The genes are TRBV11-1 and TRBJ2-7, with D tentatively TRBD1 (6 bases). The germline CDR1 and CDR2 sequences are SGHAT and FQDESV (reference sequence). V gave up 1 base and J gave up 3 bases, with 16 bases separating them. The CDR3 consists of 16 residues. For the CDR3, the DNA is TGTGCCAGCAGCTTAGACACAGGGTTCAGACTCTACGAGCAGTACTTC. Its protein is CASSLDTGFRLYEQYF.

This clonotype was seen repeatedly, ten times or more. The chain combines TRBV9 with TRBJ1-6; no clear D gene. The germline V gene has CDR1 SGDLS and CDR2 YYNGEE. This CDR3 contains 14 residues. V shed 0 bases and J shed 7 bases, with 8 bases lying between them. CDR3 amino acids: CASSVEVANSPLHF. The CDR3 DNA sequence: TGTGCCAGCAGCGTAGAAGTCGCCAATTCACCCCTCCACTTT.

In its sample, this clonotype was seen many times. As DNA, the CDR3 is TGTGCCAGCAGTCCCGGGGGTGGCACAGATACGCAGTATTTT. Protein product: CASSPGGGTDTQYF. The J gene is TRBJ2-3, the V gene TRBV6-4; possibly TRBD2 for D (6 bases). V lost 5 bases to trimming and J lost 1 base, with 10 bases between them. The germline V gene encodes CDR1 MRHNA and CDR2 SNTAGT. This CDR3 is built from 14 residues.

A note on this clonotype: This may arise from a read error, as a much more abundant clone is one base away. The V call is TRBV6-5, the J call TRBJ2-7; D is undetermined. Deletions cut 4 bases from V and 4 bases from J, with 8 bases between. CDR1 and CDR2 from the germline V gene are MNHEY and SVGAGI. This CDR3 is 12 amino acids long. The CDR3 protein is CASSSQWYEQYF. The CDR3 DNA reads TGTGCCAGCAGTTCACAGTGGTACGAGCAGTACTTC.

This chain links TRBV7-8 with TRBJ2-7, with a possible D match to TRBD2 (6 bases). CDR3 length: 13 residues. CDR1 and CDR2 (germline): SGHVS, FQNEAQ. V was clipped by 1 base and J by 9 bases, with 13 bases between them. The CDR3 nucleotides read TGTGCCAGCAGCTTAGGGCGGGGTGGGCGGCAGTACTTC. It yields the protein CASSLGRGGRQYF.

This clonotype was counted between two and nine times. CDR3 protein: CASSSGTAGYTF. The CDR3 bases are TGTGCCAGCAGCTCCGGGACTGCCGGCTACACCTTC. The V gene is TRBV13, the J gene TRBJ1-2; TRBD1 might be the D (5 bases). This CDR3 contains 12 residues. Between the trimmed V and J ends, which lost 4 bases and 8 bases, there was a span of 11 bases. In germline, CDR1 is PRHDT, CDR2 FYEKMQ (reference sequence).

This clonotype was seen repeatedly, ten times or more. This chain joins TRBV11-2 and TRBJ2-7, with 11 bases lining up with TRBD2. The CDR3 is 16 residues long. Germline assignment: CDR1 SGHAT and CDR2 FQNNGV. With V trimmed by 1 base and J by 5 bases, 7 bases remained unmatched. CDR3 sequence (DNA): TGTGCCAGCAGCTTAGTTTCCCCGGGACTAGCGGACGAGCAGTACTTC. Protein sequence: CASSLVSPGLADEQYF.

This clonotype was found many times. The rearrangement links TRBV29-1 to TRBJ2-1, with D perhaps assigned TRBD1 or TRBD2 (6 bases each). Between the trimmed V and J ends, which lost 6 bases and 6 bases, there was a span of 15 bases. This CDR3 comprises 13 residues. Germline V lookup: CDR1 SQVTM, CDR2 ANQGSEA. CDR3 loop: CSVGGTGGNEQFF. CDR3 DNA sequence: TGCAGCGTAGGGGGGACCGGAGGCAATGAGCAGTTCTTC.

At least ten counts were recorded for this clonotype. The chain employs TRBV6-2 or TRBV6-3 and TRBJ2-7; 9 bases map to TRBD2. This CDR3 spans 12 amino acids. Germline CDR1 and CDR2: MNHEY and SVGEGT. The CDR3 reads CSVSGSTYEQYF. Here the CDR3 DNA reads TGTAGCGTTAGCGGGAGTACCTACGAGCAGTACTTC.

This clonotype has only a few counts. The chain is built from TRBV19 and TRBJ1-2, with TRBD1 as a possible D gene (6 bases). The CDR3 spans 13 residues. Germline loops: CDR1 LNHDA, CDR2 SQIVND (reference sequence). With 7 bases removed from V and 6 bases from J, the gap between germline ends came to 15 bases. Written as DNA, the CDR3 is TGTGCCAGTACGTCCAGGGGTAAGGATGGCTACACCTTC. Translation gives CASTSRGKDGYTF.

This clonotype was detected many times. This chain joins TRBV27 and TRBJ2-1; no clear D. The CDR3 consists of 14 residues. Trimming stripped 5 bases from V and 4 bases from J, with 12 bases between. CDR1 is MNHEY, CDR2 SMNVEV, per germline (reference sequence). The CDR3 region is CASSRPDGYNEQFF. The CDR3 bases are TGTGCCAGCAGTCGGCCGGACGGGTACAATGAGCAGTTCTTC.

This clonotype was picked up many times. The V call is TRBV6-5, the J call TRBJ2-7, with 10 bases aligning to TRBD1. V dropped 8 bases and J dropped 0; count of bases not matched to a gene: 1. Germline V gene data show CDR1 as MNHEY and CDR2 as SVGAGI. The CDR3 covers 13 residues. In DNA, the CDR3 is TGTGCCAGCCGGGACAGGGGCTCCTACGAGCAGTACTTC. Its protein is CASRDRGSYEQYF.

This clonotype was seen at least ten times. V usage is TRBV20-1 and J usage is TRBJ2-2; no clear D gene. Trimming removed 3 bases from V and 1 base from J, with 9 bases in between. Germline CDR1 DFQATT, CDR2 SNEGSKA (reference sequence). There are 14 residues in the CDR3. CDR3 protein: CSASNSLNTGELFF. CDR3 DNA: TGCAGTGCTAGTAACAGCTTGAACACCGGGGAGCTGTTTTTT.

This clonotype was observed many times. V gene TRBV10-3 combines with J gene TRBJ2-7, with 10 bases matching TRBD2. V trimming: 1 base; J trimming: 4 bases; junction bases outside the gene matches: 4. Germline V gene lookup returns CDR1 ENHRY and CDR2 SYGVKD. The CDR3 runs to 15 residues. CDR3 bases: TGTGCCATCAGTGAGTTGTCTAGCGGGAGTTACGAGCAGTACTTC. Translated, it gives CAISELSSGSYEQYF.

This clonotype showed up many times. CDR3 DNA: TGCGCCAGCAGCCTAAACAGGGGCGGGAACACTGAAGCTTTCTTT. Translated: CASSLNRGGNTEAFF. This chain uses TRBV5-1 with TRBJ1-1; 7 bases fit TRBD1. Germline V gives CDR1 SGHRS, CDR2 YFSETQ. The CDR3 covers 15 residues. With 4 bases clipped from V and 1 base from J, the junction kept 7 bases outside the gene matches.

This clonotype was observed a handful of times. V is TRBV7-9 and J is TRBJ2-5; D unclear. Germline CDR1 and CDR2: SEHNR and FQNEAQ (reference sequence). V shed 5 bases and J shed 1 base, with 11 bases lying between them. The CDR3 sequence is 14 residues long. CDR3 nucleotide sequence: TGTGCCAGCAGCCTCGCAGCGTCCCAAGAGACCCAGTACTTC. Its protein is CASSLAASQETQYF.

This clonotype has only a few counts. The CDR3 spells CASSLNLYTDTQYF. The DNA of the CDR3 is TGTGCCAGCAGCTTGAATCTGTATACAGATACGCAGTATTTT. V gene TRBV7-9 combines with J gene TRBJ2-3, with D unclear. The CDR3 loop spans 14 amino acids. CDR1 is SEHNR, CDR2 FQNEAQ, per germline (reference sequence). Trimming took 3 bases from V and 3 from J, leaving 10 bases between them.